This entry lists 28 T cell receptor beta chains sequenced from one sample in a study of blood T cell repertoires in COVID-19. Clones were read by immunoSEQ multiplex PCR, and TCRdb kept only the in-frame ones, dropping some. Among just over 150,000 clones, 80% were seen once, and the ten largest hold about 0.58%. The sequencing input was peripheral blood. The receptors come from a man aged 60-69 years with acute or convalescent COVID-19.

V usage is TRBV11-1 and J usage is TRBJ2-2; D not resolved. The germline V gene has CDR1 SGHAT and CDR2 FQDESV (reference sequence). V lost 2 bases and J lost 7, with 11 bases in between. The CDR3 is 14 residues long. The CDR3 bases are TGTGCCAGCAGCTTAAAGCTCGAGCTCGGGGAGCTGTTTTTT. As protein: CASSLKLELGELFF.

This chain links TRBV7-2 with TRBJ2-5; 8 bases are shared with TRBD2. Germline V gene data show CDR1 as SGHTA and CDR2 as FQGNSA. The CDR3 length is 16 residues. The V segment lost 5 bases and the J segment 5 bases; nucleotides outside the gene matches: 13. As DNA, the CDR3 is TGTGCCAGCAGCCCCTTGACTAGCGTGTCATCCGAGACCCAGTACTTC. Its protein product is CASSPLTSVSSETQYF.

This clone is a singleton in its sample. The chain couples TRBV6-5 to TRBJ1-1; D is perhaps TRBD1 (6 bases). The CDR3 sequence is 14 residues long. In germline, CDR1 is MNHEY, CDR2 SVGAGI. The germline V and J ends were trimmed by 6 bases and 1 base, with 12 bases remaining between them. The CDR3 nucleotides read TGTGCCAGCAGATTTACAGGGCGGAACACTGAAGCTTTCTTT. Protein: CASRFTGRNTEAFF.

This clone was found a few times. V gene TRBV28 combines with J gene TRBJ2-7; D is perhaps TRBD2 (7 bases). This CDR3 comprises 14 residues. The V gene's germline CDR1 is MDHEN and CDR2 SYDVKM. The V and J ends lost 3 bases and 7 bases respectively, with 16 bases between them. CDR3 protein: CASSLLGGAGEQYF. CDR3 sequence (DNA): TGTGCCAGCAGTTTGTTAGGGGGGGCAGGAGAGCAGTACTTC.

The chain recombines TRBV7-9 with TRBJ2-1; 8 positions match TRBD1. Looked up from germline, CDR1 is SEHNR and CDR2 is FQNEAQ (reference sequence). The CDR3 extends over 15 amino acids. The junction had 7 bases not matched to a gene; V was cut back by 5 bases and J by 4 bases. The chain's CDR3 is CASSVGQAMYNEQFF. As DNA, the CDR3 is TGTGCCAGCAGCGTGGGACAGGCCATGTACAATGAGCAGTTCTTC.

The chain combines TRBV7-2 with TRBJ1-5; D is perhaps TRBD1 (5 bases). The CDR3 spans 14 residues. Germline V gene data show CDR1 as SGHTA and CDR2 as FQGNSA. Trimming stripped 5 bases from V and 7 bases from J, with 15 bases between. The CDR3 region is CASSQSRVEQPQHF. CDR3 coding DNA: TGTGCCAGCAGCCAATCCAGGGTAGAGCAGCCCCAGCATTTT.

The rearrangement joins TRBV7-2 to TRBJ2-5; TRBD1 aligns across 8 bases. With 1 base clipped from V and 2 bases from J, the junction kept 9 bases outside the gene matches. Germline V lookup: CDR1 SGHTA, CDR2 FQGNSA. The CDR3 is 17 amino acids. The CDR3 sequence is CASSLVGDRGPQETQYF. In DNA, the CDR3 is TGTGCCAGCAGCTTAGTTGGCGACAGGGGCCCACAAGAGACCCAGTACTTC.

This rearrangement joins TRBV6-6 to TRBJ1-4; D uncertain. CDR3 length equals 13 residues. Trimming cost V 2 bases and J 8 bases, with 9 bases left between them. The germline V gene encodes CDR1 MNHNY and CDR2 SVGAGI (reference sequence). The CDR3 DNA is TGTGCCAGCAGTTACGGAGGGAGGGAAAAACTGTTTTTT. Its protein is CASSYGGREKLFF.

The rearrangement joins TRBV5-1 to TRBJ2-7; D unresolved. Germline CDR1 and CDR2: SGHRS and YFSETQ. The V end lost 1 base, the J end lost 3 bases, and 2 bases lay between the germline ends. This CDR3 spans 11 amino acids. CDR3 sequence: CASSLHYEQYF. The DNA for the CDR3 is TGCGCCAGCAGCTTGCACTACGAGCAGTACTTC.

This clone was seen a handful of times. The CDR3 reads CASSQAGRYGYTF. As DNA, the CDR3 is TGTGCCAGCAGCCAAGCAGGGCGCTATGGCTACACCTTC. The rearrangement joins TRBV3-1 (or the pseudogene TRBV3-2) to TRBJ1-2; D may be TRBD1 (5 bases). The CDR3 runs 13 residues. The germline gives CDR1 LGHDT, CDR2 YNNKEL (reference sequence). Deletions cut 1 base from V and 4 bases from J, with 7 bases between.

V is TRBV28 and J is TRBJ1-1; 7 nucleotides line up with TRBD1. The trim removed 2 bases at V and 6 bases at J, leaving 9 bases unmatched. CDR1 and CDR2 from the germline V gene are MDHEN and SYDVKM. CDR3 length equals 15 residues. The DNA of the CDR3 is TGTGCCAGCAGTTTACACGGGCCCGGGACAGCTGAAGCTTTCTTT. Translated, it gives CASSLHGPGTAEAFF.

This rearrangement joins TRBV9 to TRBJ1-1, with D perhaps TRBD1 (5 bases). Trimming cost V 0 bases and J 5 bases, with 11 bases left between them. The CDR3 sequence is 14 residues long. Germline V CDR1 and CDR2: SGDLS, YYNGEE. The CDR3 region has the DNA TGTGCCAGCAGCGTAGACGGGGGAAGGACTGAAGCTTTCTTT. It specifies CASSVDGGRTEAFF.

The chain recombines TRBV5-4 with TRBJ1-2; 7 bases are a match to TRBD1. Per germline, CDR1 SGHNT and CDR2 YYREEE (reference sequence). With 5 bases clipped from V and 4 bases from J, the junction kept 8 bases outside the gene matches. This CDR3 contains 14 residues. The CDR3 region is CASSPDRVSYGYTF. CDR3 sequence (DNA): TGTGCCAGCAGTCCCGACAGGGTTAGCTATGGCTACACCTTC.

The V call is TRBV5-4, the J call TRBJ2-1; possible D gene TRBD2, 5 bases. Germline V gene sequence: CDR1 SGHNT, CDR2 YYREEE (reference sequence). There are 15 residues in the CDR3. Trimming left V 4 bases short and J 0 bases short, with 11 bases between. The CDR3 loop reads CASSPGSSSYNEQFF. Here the CDR3 DNA reads TGTGCCAGCAGCCCGGGGAGCAGCTCCTACAATGAGCAGTTCTTC.

CDR3 loop: CASTETANTEAFF. DNA for the CDR3: TGTGCCAGCACGGAAACAGCGAACACTGAAGCTTTCTTT. The rearrangement uses TRBV2 and TRBJ1-1; D remains ambiguous. This CDR3 is 13 amino acids long. Germline V gene sequence: CDR1 SNHLY, CDR2 FYNNEI. Trimming left V 7 bases short and J 1 base short, with 10 bases between.

This chain uses TRBV3-1 (or the pseudogene TRBV3-2) with TRBJ2-7; no clear D gene. Trimming pared 4 bases from V and 6 bases from J, leaving 10 bases between. This CDR3 is 12 amino acids long. The germline CDR1 and CDR2 sequences are LGHDT and YNNKEL (reference sequence). As DNA, the CDR3 is TGTGCCAGCAGCCCCCAACTACGCGAGCAGTACTTC. It codes for CASSPQLREQYF.

V and J are TRBV5-1 and TRBJ2-2, with TRBD1 identical over 8 bases. CDR1 is SGHRS and CDR2 is YFSETQ in the germline V gene. The junction had 16 bases not matched to a gene; V was cut back by 4 bases and J by 8 bases. The CDR3 has 17 residues. The CDR3 DNA sequence: TGCGCCAGCAGCGGACGGACAGGGAGACGAGGTTCGGGGGAGCTGTTTTTT. It codes for CASSGRTGRRGSGELFF.

The V and J genes are TRBV25-1 and TRBJ2-7; 7 bases are shared with TRBD2. CDR1 and CDR2 (germline): MGHDK, SYGVNS. With 5 bases clipped from V and 5 bases from J, the junction kept 12 bases outside the gene matches. This CDR3 comprises 15 residues. The CDR3 spells CASSHRGEGTHEQYF. CDR3 coding DNA: TGTGCCAGCAGTCATAGAGGGGAGGGTACCCACGAGCAGTACTTC.

The CDR3 sequence: CASSTRLAGWETQYF. DNA of the CDR3: TGTGCCAGCAGCACCCGACTAGCGGGGTGGGAGACCCAGTACTTC. The chain couples TRBV11-2 to TRBJ2-5, with 11 bases aligning to TRBD2. Germline lookup yields CDR1 SGHAT and CDR2 FQNNGV. The CDR3 sequence is 15 residues long. The J segment lost 5 bases and the V segment lost 5 bases, leaving 7 bases of the junction unmatched.

Details on this clone: The same CDR3 arises from other DNA sequences in this sample as well. The J gene is TRBJ2-7, the V gene TRBV4-2; 10 bases fit TRBD2. The CDR3 runs to 16 residues. The germline V gene has CDR1 LGHNA and CDR2 YNFKEQ. V was pared by 1 base and J by 0 bases, with 3 bases of the junction left unmatched. The CDR3 reads CASSQGLAGSSYEQYF. The CDR3 bases are TGTGCCAGCAGCCAAGGACTAGCGGGTAGCTCCTACGAGCAGTACTTC.

The V call is TRBV12-5, the J call TRBJ2-1; the D gene is possibly TRBD1 (5 bases). Per the germline V gene, CDR1 is LGHNT and CDR2 is FRNRAP. The CDR3 sequence is 13 residues long. Deletions cut 1 base from V and 9 bases from J, with 10 bases between. The DNA of the CDR3 is TGTGCTAGTGGTTTGGATTTTAGGGGTGAGCAGTTCTTC. Residues: CASGLDFRGEQFF.

The V gene is TRBV5-1, the J gene TRBJ2-7, with 16 positions matching TRBD2. The germline gives CDR1 SGHRS, CDR2 YFSETQ. The V segment lost 4 bases and the J segment 6 bases; nucleotides outside the gene matches: 10. The CDR3 runs 17 residues. The CDR3 region is CASSPGTSGGAVSEQYF. The CDR3, as DNA: TGCGCCAGCAGCCCAGGGACTAGCGGGGGGGCCGTCAGCGAGCAGTACTTC.

The chain couples TRBV20-1 to TRBJ2-1; D is unresolved. Trimming stripped 6 bases from V and 13 bases from J, with 13 bases between. The CDR3 consists of 10 residues. CDR1 DFQATT and CDR2 SNEGSKA come from the germline V gene (reference sequence). This CDR3 is CSALDSTQFF. DNA of the CDR3: TGCAGTGCCTTAGACTCCACCCAGTTCTTC.

This rearrangement joins TRBV4-2 to TRBJ1-2; maybe TRBD1 (6 bases). Trimming cost V 0 bases and J 8 bases, with 13 bases left between them. Germline CDR1 is LGHNA and CDR2 is YNFKEQ. This CDR3 has 14 residues. This chain's CDR3 is CASSQEARGQGYTF. As DNA, the CDR3 is TGTGCCAGCAGCCAAGAGGCCAGGGGTCAAGGCTACACCTTC.

The chain combines TRBV4-2 with TRBJ1-2; 8 bases map to TRBD1. This CDR3 is 16 amino acids long. Germline loops: CDR1 LGHNA, CDR2 YNFKEQ. Trimming at V came to 1 base and at J to 2 bases, leaving 6 bases not matched to a gene. CDR3 residues: CASSQVAGQANYGYTF. Here the CDR3 DNA reads TGTGCCAGCAGCCAAGTGGCGGGACAGGCGAACTATGGCTACACCTTC.

This chain links TRBV5-5 with TRBJ1-4; 10 bases are shared with TRBD1. With V trimmed by 3 bases and J by 7 bases, 6 bases remained unmatched. The CDR3 contains 15 residues. Germline V gives CDR1 SGHKS, CDR2 YYEKEE (reference sequence). CDR3 sequence: CASSSGTGVTEKLFF. The CDR3 nucleotides are TGTGCCAGCAGCTCCGGGACAGGGGTGACTGAAAAACTGTTTTTT.

Comment on this clone: Other nucleotide sequences in the sample specify the same CDR3. For the CDR3, the DNA is TGTGCCAGCAGCTTAGAAGGGACAGGAGTCTACGAGCAGTACTTC. Translation gives CASSLEGTGVYEQYF. The J gene is TRBJ2-7, the V gene TRBV7-2; the match to TRBD1 covers 8 bases. The V gene's germline CDR1 is SGHTA and CDR2 FQGNSA. This CDR3 region has 15 residues. V trimming: 1 base; J trimming: 3 bases; junction bases outside the gene matches: 5.

The chain joins TRBV19 to TRBJ1-1; the D gene is possibly TRBD1 (6 bases). There are 14 residues in the CDR3. V shed 2 bases and J shed 0 bases, with 7 bases lying between them. CDR1 is LNHDA and CDR2 is SQIVND in the germline V gene (reference sequence). CDR3 DNA: TGTGCCAGTAGTATAACAGGGATGAACACTGAAGCTTTCTTT. Translation gives CASSITGMNTEAFF. Complete variable domain (other parts from reference TRBV19 and TRBJ1-1): DGGITQSPKYLFRKEGQNVTLSCEQNLNHDAMYWYRQDPGQGLRLIYYSQIVNDFQKGDIAEGYSVSREKKESFPLTVTSAQKNPTAFYLCASSITGMNTEAFFGQGTRLTVV.